The T cell receptor (beta chain) described here comes from a study of T cells in Graves' hyperthyroidism and ophthalmopathy. Study-level points and caveats: From stable hyperthyroidism, ophthalmopathy was set apart by a 13 V-J model.

This clonotype was recorded a few times. Its antigen is not known. Stable hyperthyroidism: no ophthalmopathy progression over 18 months of follow-up. Patients aged 18 to 65 had newly diagnosed hyperthyroidism lasting under 2 months. The authors took PBMCs from roughly 9.3 ml fresh peripheral blood. The investigators amplified TCR beta CDR3 regions from RNA transcripts. TCR CDR3 underwent first-round RT-PCR with the HTBI primer set. TCRdb re-derived calls from the multiplex PCR reads in MiXCR, one entry per CDR3 protein. The sample includes 350,000 to 500,000 distinct CDR3 sequences, approximately 13% of them seen just once. The CDR3 is 13 residues long. CDR1 is PRHDT and CDR2 is FYEKMQ in the germline V gene (reference sequence). V was clipped by 0 bases and J by 3 bases, with 6 bases between them.

The sample comprised blood. The J gene is TRBJ2-7, the V gene TRBV13; D is ambiguous. This receptor was identified in a woman aged 18-29 years with Graves' hyperthyroidism. The CDR3 region is CASSLGRIYEQYF. The CDR3 DNA follows: TGTGCCAGCAGCTTAGGCCGCATCTACGAGCAGTACTTC.